The subject of this entry is one TCR beta chain. V was pared by 2 bases and J by 7 bases, with 11 bases of the junction left unmatched. CDR1 is KGHSH, CDR2 LQKENI, per germline. The CDR3 is 15 residues long. This entry is derived from a study of blood T cell repertoires in COVID-19. On the study more broadly: Sources were T cells, B-cell-depleted T cells, or PBMCs; the material itself was cDNA or gDNA.

In the original workflow: Estimation of nucleated cell counts was performed using reference gene primer amplification. Sequenced by immunoSEQ multiplex PCR; TCRdb stores in-frame clones only, minus some. V, J and clone size reflect that table, while D and trimming were determined from the DNA. In the table there are about 120,000 clones, 74% of which are singletons. Source material: peripheral blood. The receptor's source is a man in his 60s with acute or convalescent COVID-19. The chain is built from TRBV18 and TRBJ2-7; TRBD1 matches at 7 bases. The CDR3 here is CASSPGRQGAKEQYF. CDR3 coding DNA: TGTGCCAGCTCACCAGGGCGACAGGGTGCGAAGGAGCAGTACTTC. The whole variable domain, remainder taken from reference TRBV18 and TRBJ2-7, is NAGVMQNPRHLVRRRGQEARLRCSPMKGHSHVYWYRQLPEEGLKFMVYLQKENIIDESGMPKERFSAEFPKEGPSILRIQQVVRGDSAAYFCASSPGRQGAKEQYFGPGTRLTVT.